These 7 T cell receptor beta chains came from one sample sequenced in a study of T cell responses to AZD1222 COVID-19 vaccine. Sequencing was performed with immunoSEQ multiplex PCR; in TCRdb, only in-frame clones are kept and a portion is missing. The sample has 95,000 to 110,000 clones, approximately 88% seen once; the top ten hold around 8.7%. Sequences were derived from peripheral blood, sampled on day 0 of AZD1222 vaccination. Receptor source: an adult in good health.

The chain uses TRBV5-1 and TRBJ2-1; D is unresolved. The V end was cut by 4 bases, the J end by 8 bases, with 10 bases between. The CDR3 covers 12 residues. Germline CDR1 and CDR2: SGHRS and YFSETQ. CDR3 DNA sequence: TGCGCCAGCAGCGTTGTGGGCCATGAGCAGTTCTTC. Amino acid sequence: CASSVVGHEQFF.

V gene TRBV12-3 or TRBV12-4 combines with J gene TRBJ1-2; possibly TRBD1 for D (5 bases). The V gene lost 6 bases and the J gene lost 11 bases, with 7 bases spanning the gap. CDR3 length: 9 residues. In DNA, the CDR3 is TGTGCCAGCAGGGGGGGATACACCTTC. The encoded protein is CASRGGYTF.

The V gene is TRBV12-3 or TRBV12-4, the J gene TRBJ2-1, with D unclear. Trimming shortened V by 2 bases and J by 8 bases, and 10 bases separated the two germline ends. The CDR3 consists of 13 residues. This CDR3 reads CASSLLAADEQFF. CDR3 sequence (DNA): TGTGCCAGCAGTTTATTGGCGGCCGATGAGCAGTTCTTC.

CDR3 bases: TGTGCCAGCAGTTTTCGGGGCGGCGGGACCCAGTACTTC. It encodes CASSFRGGGTQYF. The gene calls are TRBV28 and TRBJ2-5, with D perhaps being TRBD1 or TRBD2 (5 bases each). Germline assignment: CDR1 MDHEN and CDR2 SYDVKM. This CDR3 spans 13 amino acids. The V and J ends lost 3 bases and 7 bases respectively, with 12 bases between them.

This clone appeared once. The rearrangement joins TRBV28 to TRBJ1-4; D not resolved. The CDR3 contains 12 residues. Between the trimmed V and J ends, which lost 6 bases and 7 bases, there was a span of 9 bases. The germline V gene has CDR1 MDHEN and CDR2 SYDVKM. The CDR3 DNA sequence: TGTGCCAGCAGCCTCAATCGTGAAAAACTGTTTTTT. Translation gives CASSLNREKLFF.

The rearrangement joins TRBV18 to TRBJ1-4; D unclear. Germline V gene lookup returns CDR1 KGHSH and CDR2 LQKENI. The CDR3 sequence is 13 residues long. Trimming took off 1 base at V and 5 bases at J, with 5 bases between the two ends. The CDR3 reads CASSPLQNEKLFF. CDR3 coding DNA: TGTGCCAGCTCACCACTACAGAATGAAAAACTGTTTTTT.

This chain uses TRBV5-1 with TRBJ1-1; TRBD1 might be the D (5 bases). Trimming removed 3 bases from V and 3 bases from J, with 15 bases in between. The CDR3 has 15 residues. The V gene's germline CDR1 is SGHRS and CDR2 YFSETQ. The CDR3 protein is CASSSRAGGDTEAFF. The DNA for the CDR3 is TGCGCCAGCAGCTCGCGGGCTGGGGGGGACACTGAAGCTTTCTTT.